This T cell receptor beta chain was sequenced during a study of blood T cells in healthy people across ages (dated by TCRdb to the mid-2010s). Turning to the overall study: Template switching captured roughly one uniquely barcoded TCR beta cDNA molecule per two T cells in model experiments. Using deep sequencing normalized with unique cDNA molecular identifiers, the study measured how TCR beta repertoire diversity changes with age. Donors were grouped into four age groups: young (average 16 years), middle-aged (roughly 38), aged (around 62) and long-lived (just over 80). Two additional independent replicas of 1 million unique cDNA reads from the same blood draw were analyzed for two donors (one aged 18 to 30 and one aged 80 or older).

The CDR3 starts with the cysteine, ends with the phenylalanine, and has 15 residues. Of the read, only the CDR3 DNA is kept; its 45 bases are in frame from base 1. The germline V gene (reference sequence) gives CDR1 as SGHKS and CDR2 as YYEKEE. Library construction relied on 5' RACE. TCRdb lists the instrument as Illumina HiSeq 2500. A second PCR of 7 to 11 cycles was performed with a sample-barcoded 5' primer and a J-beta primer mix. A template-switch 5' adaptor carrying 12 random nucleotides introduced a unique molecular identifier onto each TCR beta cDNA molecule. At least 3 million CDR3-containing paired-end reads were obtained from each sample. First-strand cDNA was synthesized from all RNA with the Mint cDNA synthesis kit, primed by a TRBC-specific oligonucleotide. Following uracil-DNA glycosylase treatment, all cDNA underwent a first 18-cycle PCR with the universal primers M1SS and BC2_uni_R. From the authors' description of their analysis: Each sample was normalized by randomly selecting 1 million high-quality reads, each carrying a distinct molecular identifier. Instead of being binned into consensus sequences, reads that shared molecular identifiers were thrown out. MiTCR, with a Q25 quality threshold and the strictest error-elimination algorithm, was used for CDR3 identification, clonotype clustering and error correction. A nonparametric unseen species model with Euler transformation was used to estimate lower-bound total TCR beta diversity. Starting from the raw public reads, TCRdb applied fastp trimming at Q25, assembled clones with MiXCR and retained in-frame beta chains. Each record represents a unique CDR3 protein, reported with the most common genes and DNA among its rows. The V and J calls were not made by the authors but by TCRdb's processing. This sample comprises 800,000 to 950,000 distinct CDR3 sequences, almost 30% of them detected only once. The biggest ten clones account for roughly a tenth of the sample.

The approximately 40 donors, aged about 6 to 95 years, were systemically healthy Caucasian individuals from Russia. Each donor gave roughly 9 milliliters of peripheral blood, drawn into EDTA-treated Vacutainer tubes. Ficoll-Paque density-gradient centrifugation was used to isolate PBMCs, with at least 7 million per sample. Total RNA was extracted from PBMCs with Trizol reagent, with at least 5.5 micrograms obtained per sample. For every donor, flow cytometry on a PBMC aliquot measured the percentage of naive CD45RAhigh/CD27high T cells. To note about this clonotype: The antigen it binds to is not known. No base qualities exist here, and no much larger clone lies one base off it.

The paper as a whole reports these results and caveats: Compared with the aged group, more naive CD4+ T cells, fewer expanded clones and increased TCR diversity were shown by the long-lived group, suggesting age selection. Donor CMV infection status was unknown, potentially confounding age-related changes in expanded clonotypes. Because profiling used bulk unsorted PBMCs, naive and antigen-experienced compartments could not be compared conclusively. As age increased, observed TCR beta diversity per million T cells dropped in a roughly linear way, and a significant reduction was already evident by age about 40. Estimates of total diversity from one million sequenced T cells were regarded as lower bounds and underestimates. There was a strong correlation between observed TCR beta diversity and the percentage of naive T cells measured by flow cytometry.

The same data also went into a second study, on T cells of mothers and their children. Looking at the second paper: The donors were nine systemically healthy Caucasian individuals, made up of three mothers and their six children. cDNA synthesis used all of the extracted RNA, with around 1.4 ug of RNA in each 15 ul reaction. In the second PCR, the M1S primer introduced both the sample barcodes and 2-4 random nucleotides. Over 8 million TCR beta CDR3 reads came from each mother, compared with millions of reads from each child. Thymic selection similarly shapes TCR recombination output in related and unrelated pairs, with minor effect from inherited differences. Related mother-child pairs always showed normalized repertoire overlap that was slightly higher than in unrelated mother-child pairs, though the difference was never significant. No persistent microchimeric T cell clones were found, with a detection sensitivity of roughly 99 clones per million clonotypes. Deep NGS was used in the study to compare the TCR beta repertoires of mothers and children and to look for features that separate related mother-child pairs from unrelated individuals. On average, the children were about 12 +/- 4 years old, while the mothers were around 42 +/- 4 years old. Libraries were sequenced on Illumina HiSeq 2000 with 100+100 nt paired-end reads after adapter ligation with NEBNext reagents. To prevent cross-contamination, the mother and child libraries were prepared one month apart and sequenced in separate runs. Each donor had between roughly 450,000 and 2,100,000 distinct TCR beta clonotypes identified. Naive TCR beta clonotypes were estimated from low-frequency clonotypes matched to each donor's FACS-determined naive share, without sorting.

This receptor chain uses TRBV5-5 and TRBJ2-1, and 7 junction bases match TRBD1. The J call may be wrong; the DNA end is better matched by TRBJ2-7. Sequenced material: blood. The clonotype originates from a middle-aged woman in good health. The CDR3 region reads CASSDNRGPYNEQYF. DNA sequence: TGTGCCAGCAGCGATAACAGGGGACCCTACAATGAGCAGTACTTC.